The sequence of this TCR beta chain was determined in a study of T cell changes during pregnancy in multiple sclerosis (dated by TCRdb to 2018 to 2020). Describing the broader study: Changes in the T cell repertoire over the course of pregnancy were examined in this study in women with multiple sclerosis.

This clone was picked up one time. Its antigen specificity is not known. Per-base qualities were not stored, and no clone one base away is much larger. V lost 7 bases and J lost 0 bases; the stretch between them is 13 bases long. The CDR3 runs 15 amino acids, cysteine and phenylalanine included. Only the CDR3 region is kept as DNA, spanning 45 bases read in frame from base 1. CDR1 and CDR2 are drawn from the germline V gene (reference sequence): LNHNV, YYDKDF. The protocol used for the library was the immunoSEQ multiplex PCR assay. This is the immuneACCESS table as TCRdb keeps it, with only in-frame sequences that have V and J called. A part of the clones is gone; compared with another copy, unresolved V genes explain less than half, and the rest is unexplained. Counted in this sample were 30,000 to 40,000 clones; 90% of them appeared once. Clones ranked in the top ten supply 0.57% of the sample.

Sequenced material: CD4+ T cells from peripheral blood mononuclear cells, taken in the second trimester of pregnancy. The clonotype comes from a female donor with multiple sclerosis, enrolled in a pregnancy study. This sequence uses TRBV15 and TRBJ2-1, and possibly TRBD1, on 6 matching bases. The CDR3 sequence is CATNPDRSSYNEQFF. The DNA sequence is TGTGCCACCAATCCCGACAGGAGCTCCTACAATGAGCAGTTCTTC.